This TCR beta chain came from a study of cytomegalovirus exposure and HLA in healthy donors. Study-wide results and limits: When a later analysis was performed, an Asian-associated ancestry cluster reportedly had fewer N-insertions than the approximately 700-donor mean. When analyzed later, the rates of TCR association showed variation by HLA locus, with DRB1 the most and HLA-C the fewest. Analyses of presence/absence relied on an assumption of roughly uniform sequencing depth across donors. Being productive about 87% or about 30% of the time was typical of most TCR beta V segments in an earlier analysis.

This PCR relied on a set of 60 Vbeta primers and 13 Jbeta primers. The assay was immunoSEQ multiplex PCR, and TCRdb's table has in-frame clones only and misses some. The table lists about 100,000 clones, more than 70% of them singletons, with roughly 9.3% in the top ten. Regarding this clone: The antigen is not known.

Trimming took 1 base from V and 2 from J, leaving 9 bases between them. CDR1 and CDR2 (germline): SGHTA, FQGNSA. The CDR3 runs 14 residues. Material: PBMCs. The rearrangement links TRBV7-2 to TRBJ2-7; a weak D match, TRBD2 (5 bases). The source is a male donor in good health and CMV-seropositive. This chain's CDR3 is CASSLGLATYEQYF. Here the CDR3 DNA reads TGTGCCAGCAGCTTAGGGCTAGCAACCTACGAGCAGTACTTC.